These 21 T cell receptor beta chains were sequenced from one sample in a study of T-cell memory formation after mild COVID-19. TCRdb recomputed calls from the 5' RACE reads with MiXCR, one row per CDR3 protein. This sample yields under 150,000 distinct CDR3 sequences, of which roughly 15% are seen a single time; approximately 14% belongs to the top ten. Sequences were obtained from PBMCs or a T cell subset sorted from them (not recorded which). The receptors come from an adult woman who had mild COVID-19 (a few samples of this study predate the infection). Cell type and time point are not known.

The chain employs TRBV4-1 and TRBJ2-2; tentatively, D is TRBD2 (6 bases). The CDR3 runs 17 residues. From germline, CDR1 is MGHRA and CDR2 YSYEKL. With 4 bases removed from V and 5 bases from J, the gap between germline ends came to 20 bases. This CDR3 is CASSRGRPGQGTGELFF. DNA for the CDR3: TGCGCCAGCAGCCGAGGGAGGCCGGGCCAAGGGACCGGGGAGCTGTTTTTT.

V is TRBV6-1 and J is TRBJ2-3; 11 bases fit TRBD2. Trimming took 4 bases from V and 2 from J; bases not matched to a gene: 5. The CDR3 loop spans 16 amino acids. Germline loops: CDR1 MNHNS, CDR2 SASEGT. In DNA, the CDR3 is TGTGCCAGCAGTGGCCTACTAGCGGGGGCCACAGATACGCAGTATTTT. Translation gives CASSGLLAGATDTQYF.

This clonotype was detected only a few times. V gene TRBV10-3 combines with J gene TRBJ1-1; D perhaps matches TRBD1 (5 bases). This CDR3 is built from 13 residues. The germline V and J ends were trimmed by 10 bases and 2 bases, with 14 bases remaining between them. Looked up from germline, CDR1 is ENHRY and CDR2 is SYGVKD. CDR3 loop: CATAPGVNTEAFF. The CDR3 coding sequence is TGTGCCACCGCCCCGGGGGTTAACACTGAAGCTTTCTTT.

The table lists this clonotype with a few counts. An end of the junction does not agree with germline; a read error may underlie this. The chain employs TRBV2 and TRBJ2-1; D is perhaps TRBD1 (6 bases). Germline V gene data show CDR1 as SNHLY and CDR2 as FYNNEI. This CDR3 comprises 10 residues. CDR3 bases: TGTGCCGGCTTACCGGGACATCGTAATTTC. Its translation: CAGLPGHRNF.

Note on this clonotype: One end of the junction varies from germline; a read error may be responsible. The rearrangement uses TRBV7-7 and TRBJ2-7; 9 nucleotides agree with TRBD2. Germline loops: CDR1 SSHAT, CDR2 FNYEAQ (reference sequence). This CDR3 has 15 amino acids. The CDR3 coding sequence is TGTGCTAGCAGCCCTGGGACTAGCTGGACCTACGAGCAGTACTTC. Translated: CASSPGTSWTYEQYF.

This clonotype appeared a few times. V and J are TRBV9 and TRBJ2-7; tentatively, D is TRBD1 (6 bases). The germline V gene has CDR1 SGDLS and CDR2 YYNGEE. CDR3 length equals 14 residues. The V and J ends lost 0 bases and 0 bases respectively, with 7 bases between them. The CDR3 DNA is TGTGCCAGCAGCGTAGGGGACACCTCCTACGAGCAGTACTTC. Translation gives CASSVGDTSYEQYF.

This chain connects TRBV29-1 to TRBJ2-7, with a possible D match to TRBD1 (7 bases). The length of the CDR3 is 11 residues. Per germline, CDR1 SQVTM and CDR2 ANQGSEA. With 7 bases removed from V and 6 bases from J, the gap between germline ends came to 13 bases. DNA for the CDR3: TGCAGCGCCAGACAGGGAGGCGAGCAGTACTTC. It specifies CSARQGGEQYF.

This chain's CDR3 is CASSLGPSGNTDTQYF. The CDR3 DNA is TGTGCCAGCAGCTTAGGACCTAGCGGAAACACAGATACGCAGTATTTT. The V gene is TRBV7-6, the J gene TRBJ2-3, with TRBD2 matching 7 bases. The germline V gene has CDR1 SGHVS and CDR2 FNYEAQ. V trimming: 1 base; J trimming: 2 bases; junction bases outside the gene matches: 6. The CDR3 length is 16 residues.

In this sample, this clonotype turned up a few times. The V and J genes are TRBV29-1 and TRBJ2-1; 11 bases line up with TRBD2. Germline V gene sequence: CDR1 SQVTM, CDR2 ANQGSEA. J lost 3 bases, V lost 3 bases, and 1 base had no gene match. There are 14 residues in the CDR3. In DNA form, the CDR3 reads TGCAGCGTTGAGACTAGCGGGAACTACAATGAGCAGTTCTTC. Amino acids: CSVETSGNYNEQFF.

This chain links TRBV20-1 with TRBJ2-7; TRBD2 agrees at 8 bases. J gave up 2 bases and V 0 bases, and 9 bases lay outside the gene matches. Per germline, CDR1 DFQATT and CDR2 SNEGSKA (reference sequence). This CDR3 comprises 16 residues. CDR3 region: CSARDGGAGATYEQYF. CDR3 bases: TGCAGTGCTAGAGATGGGGGAGCGGGAGCGACCTACGAGCAGTACTTC.

This clonotype was seen more than once but under ten times. The chain uses TRBV7-2 and TRBJ2-3, with D possibly TRBD1 on 6 matching bases. V shed 5 bases and J shed 11 bases, with 20 bases lying between them. The CDR3 extends over 14 amino acids. Germline values: CDR1 SGHTA, CDR2 FQGNSA. The DNA of the CDR3 is TGTGCCAGCAGCCCCACGGTGGGGGCCGCCGGGCAGTATTTT. Translation gives CASSPTVGAAGQYF.

V gene TRBV9 combines with J gene TRBJ1-3; D perhaps matches TRBD1 (5 bases). The V and J ends lost 3 bases and 4 bases respectively, with 11 bases between them. The CDR3 has 14 amino acids. Germline lookup yields CDR1 SGDLS and CDR2 YYNGEE. CDR3 sequence: CASSASGLGNTIYF. In DNA, the CDR3 is TGTGCCAGCAGCGCCTCGGGGCTCGGAAACACCATATATTTT.

The V call is TRBV7-7, the J call TRBJ2-2, with 9 bases aligning to TRBD1. CDR3 length: 15 amino acids. Trimming took 6 bases from V and 4 from J; bases not matched to a gene: 6. Germline V lookup: CDR1 SSHAT, CDR2 FNYEAQ (reference sequence). The CDR3 DNA sequence: TGTGCCAGCAGTTCCGGGACAGGGTCCACCGGGGAGCTGTTTTTT. Its translation is CASSSGTGSTGELFF.

This clonotype was picked up a small number of times. This chain connects TRBV7-9 to TRBJ1-5; no definite D call. The CDR3 length is 16 residues. V dropped 4 bases and J dropped 1 base, with 14 bases sitting between them. Germline CDR1 and CDR2: SEHNR and FQNEAQ (reference sequence). CDR3 sequence: CASSSAGPISNQPQHF. The CDR3 DNA sequence: TGTGCCAGCAGCTCAGCTGGGCCTATAAGCAATCAGCCCCAGCATTTT.

This clonotype came up a few times. This chain connects TRBV9 to TRBJ1-4; D gene ambiguous. CDR3 length: 14 residues. CDR1 is SGDLS, CDR2 YYNGEE, per germline. Trimming removed 0 bases at V and 4 bases at J, with 7 bases between. CDR3 residues: CASSVAWGNEKLFF. The CDR3 DNA follows: TGTGCCAGCAGCGTAGCTTGGGGTAATGAAAAACTGTTTTTT.

The gene calls are TRBV7-8 and TRBJ2-5; unclear D gene. Germline CDR1 and CDR2: SGHVS and FQNEAQ. The CDR3 loop spans 15 amino acids. Trimming stripped 4 bases from V and 2 bases from J, with 14 bases between. The chain's CDR3 is CASSSYSSLQETQYF. CDR3 bases: TGTGCCAGCAGCTCTTACAGTTCACTGCAAGAGACCCAGTACTTC.

CDR3 in DNA: TGCGCCAGCAGCCAATCCTACGGGGGGGAGCAGTTCTTC. Residues: CASSQSYGGEQFF. This chain uses TRBV4-1 with TRBJ2-1, with 7 bases identical to TRBD2. Germline lookup yields CDR1 MGHRA and CDR2 YSYEKL. The CDR3 runs to 13 residues. The J segment lost 10 bases and the V segment lost 2 bases, leaving 5 bases of the junction unmatched.

This chain links TRBV6-5 with TRBJ1-2; D is unresolved. The V gene's germline CDR1 is MNHEY and CDR2 SVGAGI. Trimming stripped 11 bases from V and 7 bases from J, with 20 bases between. There are 13 residues in the CDR3. CDR3 in amino acids: CACSSGSLFGYTF. The CDR3 nucleotides are TGTGCCTGTTCCTCCGGGAGCCTCTTTGGCTACACCTTC.

This chain links TRBV7-9 with TRBJ1-3; D gene unclear. V shed 5 bases and J shed 0 bases, with 11 bases lying between them. The CDR3 contains 15 residues. Germline-derived CDR1 and CDR2 are SEHNR and FQNEAQ (reference sequence). The CDR3 sequence is CASSPIPYSGNTIYF. In nucleotides, the CDR3 is TGTGCCAGCAGCCCAATCCCATACTCTGGAAACACCATATATTTT.

This clonotype turned up a few times. The rearrangement links TRBV4-2 to TRBJ1-5; D not resolved. In germline, CDR1 is LGHNA, CDR2 YNFKEQ. The CDR3 length is 17 residues. With 0 bases removed from V and 2 bases from J, the gap between germline ends came to 14 bases. The chain's CDR3 is CASSQEFQTEGNQPQHF. Here the CDR3 DNA reads TGTGCCAGCAGCCAAGAATTTCAAACAGAAGGCAATCAGCCCCAGCATTTT.

This chain joins TRBV25-1 and TRBJ2-1, with D maybe TRBD2 (5 bases). CDR1 MGHDK and CDR2 SYGVNS come from the germline V gene. V was shortened by 5 bases and J by 5 bases, with 13 bases between the two germline ends. The CDR3 has 14 residues. CDR3 protein: CASSTWEKDNEQFF. CDR3 DNA: TGTGCCAGCAGTACGTGGGAGAAGGACAATGAGCAGTTCTTC. The full variable domain, completed using reference TRBV25-1 and TRBJ2-1, is EADIYQTPRYLVIGTGKKITLECSQTMGHDKMYWYQQDPGMELHLIHYSYGVNSTEKGDLSSESTVSRIRTEHFPLTLESARPSHTSQYLCASSTWEKDNEQFFGPGTRLTVL.